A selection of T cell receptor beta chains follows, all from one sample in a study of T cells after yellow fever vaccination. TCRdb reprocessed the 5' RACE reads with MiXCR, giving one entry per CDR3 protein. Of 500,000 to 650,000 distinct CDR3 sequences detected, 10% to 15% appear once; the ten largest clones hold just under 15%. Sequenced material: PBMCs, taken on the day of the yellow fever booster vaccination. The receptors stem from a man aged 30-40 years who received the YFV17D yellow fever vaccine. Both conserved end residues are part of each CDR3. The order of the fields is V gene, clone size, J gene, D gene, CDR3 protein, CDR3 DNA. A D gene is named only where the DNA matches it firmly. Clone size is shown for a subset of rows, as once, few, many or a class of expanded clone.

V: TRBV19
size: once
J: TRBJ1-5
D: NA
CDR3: CASSKTGVRPQHF
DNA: TGTGCCAGTAGTAAAACTGGGGTTCGGCCCCAGCATTTT

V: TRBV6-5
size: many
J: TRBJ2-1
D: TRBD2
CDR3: CASSSWLAGQYSYNEQFF
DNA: TGTGCCAGCAGTTCTTGGCTAGCGGGCCAATACAGTTACAATGAGCAGTTCTTC

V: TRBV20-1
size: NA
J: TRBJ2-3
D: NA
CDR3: CSARDPAIDTQYF
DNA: TGCAGTGCTAGGGACCCTGCAATAGATACGCAGTATTTT

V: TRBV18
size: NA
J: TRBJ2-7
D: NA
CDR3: CASSPGTPNGYEQYF
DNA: TGTGCCAGCTCACCAGGGACTCCCAACGGCTACGAGCAGTACTTC

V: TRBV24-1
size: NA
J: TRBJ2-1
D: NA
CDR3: CATSGGGAYEQFF
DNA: TGTGCCACCAGTGGGGGAGGTGCTTATGAGCAGTTCTTC

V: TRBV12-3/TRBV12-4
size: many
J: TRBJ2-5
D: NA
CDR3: CASSDRPRETQYF
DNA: TGTGCCAGCAGTGACAGGCCCAGAGAGACCCAGTACTTC

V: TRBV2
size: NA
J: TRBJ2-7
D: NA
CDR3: CASMRVTYEQYF
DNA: TGTGCCAGCATGAGGGTTACCTACGAGCAGTACTTC

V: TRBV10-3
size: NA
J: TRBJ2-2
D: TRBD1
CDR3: CAISERTGANTGELFF
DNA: TGTGCCATCAGTGAAAGGACAGGAGCGAACACCGGGGAGCTGTTTTTT

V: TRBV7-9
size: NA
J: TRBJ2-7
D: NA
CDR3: CASSSPTLAAFPEQYF
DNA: TGTGCCAGCAGCTCACCCACACTAGCAGCCTTTCCCGAGCAGTACTTC

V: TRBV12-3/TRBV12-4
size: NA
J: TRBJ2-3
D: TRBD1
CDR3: CASRTQGADTQYF
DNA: TGTGCCAGCAGAACTCAGGGGGCAGATACGCAGTATTTT

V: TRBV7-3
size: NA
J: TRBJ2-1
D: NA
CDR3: CASSLPGVNEQFF
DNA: TGTGCCAGCAGCCTTCCGGGGGTCAATGAGCAGTTCTTC

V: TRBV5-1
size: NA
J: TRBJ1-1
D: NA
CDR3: CASRSREGGNTEAFF
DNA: TGCGCCAGCAGGTCCCGGGAGGGAGGGAACACTGAAGCTTTCTTT

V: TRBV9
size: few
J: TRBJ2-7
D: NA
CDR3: CASSVGGTTSYEQYF
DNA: TGTGCCAGCAGCGTAGGCGGGACGACCTCCTACGAGCAGTACTTC

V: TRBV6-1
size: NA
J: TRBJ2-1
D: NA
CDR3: CASNPRGNEQFF
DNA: TGTGCCAGCAACCCGAGGGGGAATGAGCAGTTCTTC

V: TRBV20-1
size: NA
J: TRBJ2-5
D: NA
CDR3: CSARGRAVGTETQYF
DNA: TGCAGTGCTAGAGGCCGGGCGGTTGGTACAGAGACCCAGTACTTC

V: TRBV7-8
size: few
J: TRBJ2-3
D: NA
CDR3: CASSLYSGKTDTQYF
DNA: TGTGCCAGCAGCTTATATTCCGGGAAAACAGATACGCAGTATTTT

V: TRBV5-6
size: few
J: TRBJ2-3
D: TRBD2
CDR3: CASSSSGGSTDTQYF
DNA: TGTGCCAGCAGCAGCTCGGGGGGTAGCACAGATACGCAGTATTTT

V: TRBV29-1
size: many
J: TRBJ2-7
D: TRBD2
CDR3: CSVVYLAGREQYF
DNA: TGCAGCGTTGTATACCTAGCGGGACGCGAGCAGTACTTC

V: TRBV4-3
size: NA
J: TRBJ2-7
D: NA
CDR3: CASSQDGRDSPGEQYF
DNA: TGCGCCAGCAGCCAAGATGGACGGGACTCCCCCGGCGAGCAGTACTTC

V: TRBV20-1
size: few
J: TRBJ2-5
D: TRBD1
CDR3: CSARGWGSGQGRLLETQYF
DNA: TGCAGTGCTAGAGGTTGGGGCTCGGGACAGGGGCGCCTTTTGGAGACCCAGTACTTC

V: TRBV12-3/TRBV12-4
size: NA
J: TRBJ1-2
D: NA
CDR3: CASSPARGWGYTF
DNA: TGTGCCAGCAGTCCAGCAAGGGGATGGGGCTACACCTTC

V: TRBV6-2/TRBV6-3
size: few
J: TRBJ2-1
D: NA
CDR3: CASSPDQSSYNEQFF
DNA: TGTGCCAGCAGTCCGGACCAAAGCTCCTACAATGAGCAGTTCTTC

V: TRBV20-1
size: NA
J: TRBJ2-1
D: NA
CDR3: CSASNSPNEQFF
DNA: TGCAGTGCTAGTAACTCACCCAATGAGCAGTTCTTC

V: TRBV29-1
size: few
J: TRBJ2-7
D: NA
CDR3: CSAMREVPYEQYF
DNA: TGCAGCGCCATGCGGGAAGTTCCCTACGAGCAGTACTTC

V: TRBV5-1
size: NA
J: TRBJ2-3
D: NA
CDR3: CASTWMGVQVDTQYF
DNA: TGCGCCAGCACGTGGATGGGGGTCCAGGTAGATACGCAGTATTTT

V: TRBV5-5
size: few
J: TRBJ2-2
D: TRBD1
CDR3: CASSLGTGAPGGELFF
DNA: TGTGCCAGCAGCTTGGGCACAGGGGCCCCGGGCGGGGAGCTGTTTTTT

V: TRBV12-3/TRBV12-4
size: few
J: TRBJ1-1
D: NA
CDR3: CASSLAGTAYTEAFF
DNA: TGTGCCAGCAGTTTGGCCGGGACGGCATACACTGAAGCTTTCTTT

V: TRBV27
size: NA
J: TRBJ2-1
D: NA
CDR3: CASSTEGLRAKEQFF
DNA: TGTGCCAGCAGCACGGAGGGTCTCCGCGCGAAGGAGCAGTTCTTC

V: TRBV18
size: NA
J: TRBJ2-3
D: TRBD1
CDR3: CASSPQPGQLTDTQYF
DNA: TGTGCCAGCTCACCACAGCCGGGACAGCTCACAGATACGCAGTATTTT

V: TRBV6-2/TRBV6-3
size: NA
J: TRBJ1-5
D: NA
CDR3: CASSSQKTRTRSNQPQHF
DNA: TGTGCCAGCAGCTCCCAAAAAACTCGGACACGTAGCAATCAGCCCCAGCATTTT

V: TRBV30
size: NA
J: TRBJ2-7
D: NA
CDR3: CAWSVGLVNEQYF
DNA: TGTGCCTGGAGTGTAGGCCTAGTCAACGAGCAGTACTTC

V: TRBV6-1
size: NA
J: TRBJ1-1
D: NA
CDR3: CASADPGEGNTEAFF
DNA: TGTGCCAGCGCCGACCCCGGGGAGGGAAACACTGAAGCTTTCTTT

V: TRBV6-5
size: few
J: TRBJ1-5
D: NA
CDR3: CASSYAPPRAGAAQPQHF
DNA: TGTGCCAGCAGTTACGCCCCCCCCAGGGCAGGGGCGGCTCAGCCCCAGCATTTT

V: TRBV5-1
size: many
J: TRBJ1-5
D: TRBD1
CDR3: CASSLGGSQPQHF
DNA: TGTGCCAGCAGCTTAGGGGGCAGTCAGCCCCAGCATTTT

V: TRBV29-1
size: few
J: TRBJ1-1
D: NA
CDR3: CSVVVGIQTTEAFF
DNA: TGCAGCGTTGTTGTCGGGATTCAGACCACTGAAGCTTTCTTT

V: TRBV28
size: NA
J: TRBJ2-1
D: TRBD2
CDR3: CASLRTSGRASYNEQFF
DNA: TGTGCCAGCCTACGGACTAGCGGGAGAGCGTCCTACAATGAGCAGTTCTTC

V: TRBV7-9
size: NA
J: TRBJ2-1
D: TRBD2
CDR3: CASSTLSGPYNEQFF
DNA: TGTGCCAGCAGCACCCTTAGCGGGCCTTACAATGAGCAGTTCTTC

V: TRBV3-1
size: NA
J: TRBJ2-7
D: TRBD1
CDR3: CASSVGGRTGAFEQYF
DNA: TGTGCCAGCAGCGTGGGGGGCCGGACAGGGGCTTTCGAGCAGTACTTC

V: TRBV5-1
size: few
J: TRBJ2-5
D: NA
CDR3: CASSVGSSSSQETQYF
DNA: TGCGCCAGCAGCGTTGGATCATCGTCTAGCCAAGAGACCCAGTACTTC

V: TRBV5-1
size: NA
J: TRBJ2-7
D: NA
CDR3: CASSLEGQYYEQYF
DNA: TGCGCCAGCAGCTTGGAGGGGCAATACTACGAGCAGTACTTC

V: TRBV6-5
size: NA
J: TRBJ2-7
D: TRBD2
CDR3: CASSYLRGPSGSHEQYF
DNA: TGTGCCAGCAGTTACCTGAGGGGCCCTAGCGGGAGCCACGAGCAGTACTTC

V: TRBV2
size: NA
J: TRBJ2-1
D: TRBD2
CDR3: CATERESAEQFF
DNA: TGTGCCACGGAGCGGGAGAGTGCTGAGCAGTTCTTC

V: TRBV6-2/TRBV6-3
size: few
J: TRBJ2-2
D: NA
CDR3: CASNEDRTGELFF
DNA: TGTGCCAGCAATGAGGATAGGACCGGGGAGCTGTTTTTT

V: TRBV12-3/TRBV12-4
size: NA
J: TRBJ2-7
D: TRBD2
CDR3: CASSDHNLAGGPYEQYF
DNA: TGTGCCAGCAGTGACCATAATTTAGCGGGAGGGCCCTACGAGCAGTACTTC

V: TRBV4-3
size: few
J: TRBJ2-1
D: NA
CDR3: CASSQEPADGAYNEQFF
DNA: TGCGCCAGCAGCCAAGAACCCGCAGATGGGGCCTACAATGAGCAGTTCTTC

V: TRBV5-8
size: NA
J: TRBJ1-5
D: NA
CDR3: CASSEGGKQPQHF
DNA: TGTGCCAGCAGTGAGGGAGGGAAGCAGCCCCAGCATTTT

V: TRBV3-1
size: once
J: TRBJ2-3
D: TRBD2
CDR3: CASSQRWGTSGRGDTQYF
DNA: TGTGCCAGCAGCCAAAGGTGGGGGACTAGCGGGAGGGGAGATACGCAGTATTTT

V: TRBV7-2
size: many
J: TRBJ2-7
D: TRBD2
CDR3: CASSSRTSGGYEQYF
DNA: TGTGCCAGCAGCTCTCGGACTAGCGGGGGCTACGAGCAGTACTTC

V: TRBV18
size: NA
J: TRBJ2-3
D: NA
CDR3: CASSPTDWSTDTQYF
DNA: TGTGCCAGCTCACCAACTGACTGGAGCACAGATACGCAGTATTTT

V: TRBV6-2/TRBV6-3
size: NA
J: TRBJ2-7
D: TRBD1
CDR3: CASRDRFQYF
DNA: TGTGCCAGCAGGGACAGGTTCCAGTACTTC

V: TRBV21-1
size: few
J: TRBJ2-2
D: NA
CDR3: CASSKARTGELFF
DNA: TGTGCCAGCAGCAAAGCGCGGACCGGGGAGCTGTTTTTT

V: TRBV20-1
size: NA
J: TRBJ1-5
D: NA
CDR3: CSARDLQTSSWDQPQHF
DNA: TGCAGTGCTAGAGACCTACAGACAAGCTCTTGGGATCAGCCCCAGCATTTT